This T cell receptor (beta chain) was found in a study of T cell clonotyping in hematopoietic cell transplantation. Regarding the study as a whole: After transplant, recipient diversity fell while pathologically expanded clonotypes grew through day 180.

On this clone: The target antigen is unknown.

Only in-frame clones appear in the TCRdb table, and some are missing; sequencing was by immunoSEQ multiplex PCR. Among 10,000 or so clones, 80% to 90% were seen once, and the ten largest hold 3.9%. The clonotype originates from a human donor who either received an allogeneic hematopoietic cell transplant for a myeloid malignancy or was a related donor (not recorded which). Some clones in this sample may be carry-over from other donors' samples. Sequenced sample: peripheral blood mononuclear cells.

The CDR3 loop reads CASSFARTDTQYF. The CDR3 nucleotides are TGTGCCAGCAGCTTTGCTCGCACAGATACGCAGTATTTT. This chain joins TRBV5-4 and TRBJ2-3; D unresolved. The V end was cut by 2 bases, the J end by 1 base, with 5 bases between. The germline V gene encodes CDR1 SGHNT and CDR2 YYREEE (reference sequence). The CDR3 sequence is 13 residues long.